This T cell receptor (beta chain) originates from a study of tumor-infiltrating lymphocytes in primary liver carcinoma. Background on the study: These were node-negative, non-metastatic T1-T3 tumors of roughly 4 to 10 cm.

The CDR3 runs to 16 residues. Germline V gene lookup returns CDR1 SGHAT and CDR2 FQNNGV. RNA and DNA were co-extracted from approximately 20-30 mg of unsorted bulk tissue. Study-wide findings and caveats: Between tumor regions, pairs overlapped more than tumor-adjacent and tumor-blood pairs did. Tumor tissue displayed a significantly greater top-250-clone fraction than blood (p = 0.039).

Researchers generated TCR beta cDNA from about 450 ng of total RNA, relying on a constant-region primer. Slightly modified ARM-PCR, run as three nested multiplex PCR rounds, produced the TCR beta libraries. Both of the initial two PCR rounds ran for about 9 cycles and employed TRBV1-TRBV30 forward primers alongside a C-beta reverse primer. TCRdb re-called the multiplex PCR reads with MiXCR, one entry per CDR3 protein. The sample yields approximately 110,000 distinct CDR3 sequences, 65% seen once. Worth noting for this clonotype: Antigen unknown. At one end, the junction sequence differs from germline, possibly due to a read error.

This sequence originates from a woman aged 55-75 years with primary liver carcinoma and hepatitis B virus infection. The chain joins TRBV11-2 to TRBJ2-2; D may be TRBD2 (6 bases). Sequenced material: liver tumor tissue from sampling region 1. As to subset: tumor region T1, superior pole. The DNA of the CDR3 is TGTGCCAACAGCCGGATTAGCGGAGCAAACACCGGGGAGCTGTTTTTT. Amino acid sequence: CANSRISGANTGELFF.